The 16 T cell receptor beta chains listed next were all sequenced from one sample in a study of blood T cell repertoires in COVID-19 (dated by TCRdb to about 2020). The method was the immunoSEQ multiplex PCR assay. TCRdb took over this immuneACCESS table, retaining in-frame rearrangements with V and J assigned. Such tables are incomplete; in checked studies, under half of the missing clones stem from an unresolved V gene, and the remainder is unexplained. The sample table records about 490,000 clones; approximately 85% of these occur just once. The ten most abundant clones make up about 3.2% of the sample. Sequencing was done on a sample of peripheral blood. These receptors came from a human donor in a cohort sampled during active COVID-19.

The chain carries TRBV10-1 and TRBJ1-4; D is unresolved. The V gene's germline CDR1 is WNHNN and CDR2 SYGVQD (reference sequence). This CDR3 contains 15 residues. Trimming took 7 bases from V and 0 from J, leaving 12 bases between them. CDR3 residues: CASTPQSATNEKLFF. The CDR3 DNA reads as TGCGCCAGCACCCCCCAGAGCGCAACTAATGAAAAACTGTTTTTT.

The V gene is TRBV2, the J gene TRBJ2-7, with D maybe TRBD2 (5 bases). Germline V lookup: CDR1 SNHLY, CDR2 FYNNEI. Trimming took off 0 bases at V and 3 bases at J, with 12 bases between the two ends. This CDR3 comprises 15 residues. The CDR3 reads CASSEARTGVYEQYF. As DNA, the CDR3 is TGTGCCAGCAGTGAAGCAAGAACCGGGGTCTACGAGCAGTACTTC.

On this clone: Other DNA sequences from this sample encode an identical CDR3 as well. The V and J genes are TRBV12-3 or TRBV12-4 and TRBJ2-5; 7 bases align to TRBD1. The CDR3 totals 13 residues. The V segment lost 4 bases and the J segment 2 bases; nucleotides outside the gene matches: 1. The CDR3 sequence is CASSWTGQETQYF. The CDR3 DNA sequence: TGTGCCAGCAGTTGGACAGGACAAGAGACCCAGTACTTC.

This CDR3 reads CASSATSGGYEQYF. CDR3 nucleotides: TGTGCCAGCAGCGCGACTAGCGGGGGCTACGAGCAGTACTTC. This sequence joins TRBV9 and TRBJ2-7, with 12 positions matching TRBD2. Per germline, CDR1 SGDLS and CDR2 YYNGEE. V lost 3 bases to trimming and J lost 3 bases; unmatched junction nucleotides: 1. The CDR3 extends over 14 amino acids.

CDR3 coding DNA: TGCAGCGTTCGAGCGAACAGACTAGCGGGAGCTCATGAGCAGTTCTTC. This encodes CSVRANRLAGAHEQFF. The chain combines TRBV29-1 with TRBJ2-1; TRBD2 matches 12 bases. This CDR3 region has 16 residues. J was trimmed by 8 bases and V by 5 bases; bases with no gene match: 13. Germline CDR1 is SQVTM and CDR2 is ANQGSEA.

The rearrangement joins TRBV4-1 to TRBJ2-7, with 11 bases fitting TRBD2. The V and J ends lost 0 bases and 5 bases, in that order; junction bases with no gene match: 9. Germline CDR1 MGHRA, CDR2 YSYEKL. The CDR3 spans 17 residues. This CDR3 is CASSQELAGAGTHEQYF. The CDR3 DNA is TGCGCCAGCAGCCAAGAACTAGCGGGAGCTGGGACTCACGAGCAGTACTTC.

This chain joins TRBV15 and TRBJ2-5; no clear D gene. V was shortened by 0 bases and J by 5 bases, with 7 bases between the two germline ends. This CDR3 spans 13 amino acids. Germline lookup yields CDR1 LNHNV and CDR2 YYDKDF (reference sequence). CDR3 DNA sequence: TGTGCCACCAGCAGAGATACAAAGGAGACCCAGTACTTC. This encodes CATSRDTKETQYF.

The CDR3 reads CASSTTGGAEAFF. The CDR3 nucleotides read TGTGCCAGCAGTACCACAGGGGGCGCTGAAGCTTTCTTT. V and J are TRBV12-3 or TRBV12-4 and TRBJ1-1; TRBD1 matches 9 bases. With 5 bases clipped from V and 6 bases from J, the junction kept 4 bases outside the gene matches. The CDR3 loop spans 13 amino acids.

The chain uses TRBV18 and TRBJ1-2; a weak D match, TRBD1 (5 bases). Germline CDR1 KGHSH, CDR2 LQKENI. CDR3 size: 13 residues. Trimming cost V 0 bases and J 8 bases, with 10 bases left between them. The CDR3 nucleotides read TGTGCCAGCTCACCACCCCAGGGTGAGGGCTACACCTTC. Translated: CASSPPQGEGYTF.

The chain uses TRBV9 and TRBJ2-7, with D unclear. The CDR3 is made up of 12 amino acids. Germline CDR1 SGDLS, CDR2 YYNGEE. V was cut by 4 bases and J by 7 bases, with 12 bases left in between. The CDR3 loop is CASSPGEREQYF. For the CDR3, the DNA is TGTGCCAGCAGCCCCGGAGAGCGAGAGCAGTACTTC.

The CDR3 bases are TGTGCCAGCAGCGTAGAGGGAGGGTTCAATTCACCCCTCCACTTT. Protein: CASSVEGGFNSPLHF. The chain recombines TRBV9 with TRBJ1-6; D is ambiguous. Germline lookup yields CDR1 SGDLS and CDR2 YYNGEE. This CDR3 has 15 residues. V lost 0 bases and J lost 7, with 11 bases in between.

The chain recombines TRBV9 with TRBJ2-3; D is perhaps TRBD1 (6 bases). Germline-derived CDR1 and CDR2 are SGDLS and YYNGEE. The CDR3 sequence is 15 residues long. The V end was cut by 3 bases, the J end by 4 bases, with 15 bases between. The CDR3 coding sequence is TGTGCCAGCAGCGAAACAGGGTTTTCTGCAGATACGCAGTATTTT. This sequence encodes CASSETGFSADTQYF.

The chain links TRBV11-2 to TRBJ2-1, with TRBD2 as a possible D gene (5 bases). Per germline, CDR1 SGHAT and CDR2 FQNNGV. The V end was cut by 4 bases, the J end by 5 bases, with 21 bases between. This CDR3 spans 17 amino acids. CDR3 protein: CASSSVRVELGNNEQFF. CDR3 nucleotides: TGTGCCAGCAGCTCAGTTAGGGTGGAACTAGGAAACAATGAGCAGTTCTTC.

The gene calls are TRBV7-6 and TRBJ2-1, with 10 bases aligning to TRBD2. With V trimmed by 2 bases and J by 10 bases, 5 bases remained unmatched. This CDR3 comprises 14 residues. Looked up from germline, CDR1 is SGHVS and CDR2 is FNYEAQ. CDR3 region: CASSLTSGNNEQFF. The DNA of the CDR3 is TGTGCCAGCAGCTTAACTAGCGGGAATAACGAGCAGTTCTTC. The full variable domain, completed using reference TRBV7-6 and TRBJ2-1, is GAGVSQSPRYKVTKRGQDVALRCDPISGHVSLYWYRQALGQGPEFLTYFNYEAQQDKSGLPNDRFSAERPEGSISTLTIQRTEQRDSAMYRCASSLTSGNNEQFFGPGTRLTVL.

J is TRBJ2-2 and V is TRBV19; D possibly corresponds to TRBD2 (6 bases). The V gene's germline CDR1 is LNHDA and CDR2 SQIVND (reference sequence). This CDR3 spans 16 amino acids. Deletions cut 2 bases from V and 0 bases from J, with 10 bases between. The CDR3 nucleotides read TGTGCCAGTAGTATATCTAGCGACGCGAACACCGGGGAGCTGTTTTTT. This codes for CASSISSDANTGELFF.

The V call is TRBV5-1, the J call TRBJ2-3; D perhaps matches TRBD2 (6 bases). V shed 4 bases and J shed 2 bases, with 8 bases lying between them. The CDR3 contains 13 residues. CDR1 and CDR2 from the germline V gene are SGHRS and YFSETQ. CDR3 residues: CASSGRYTDTQYF. The CDR3 nucleotides are TGCGCCAGCAGCGGGAGGTACACAGATACGCAGTATTTT.